This TCR beta chain was captured in a study of STAT5B mutations in CD4+ large granular lymphocyte leukemia. Overall study results and limits: Top patient clones used TRBV06 genes more often: 8/27 versus 2/35 in controls. CD4-sorted patient repertoires seemed more clonal than healthy CD4+ repertoires. 25% of private leukemic clonotypes occurred rarely in other patients' non-leukemic repertoires.

The V and J ends lost 7 bases and 4 bases respectively, with 16 bases between them. The CDR3 consists of 14 residues. Germline V CDR1 and CDR2: MDHEN, SYDVKM. Notes on this clone: Its antigen is unidentified.

The survey-level immunoSEQ assay was used. The table came from immunoSEQ multiplex PCR; TCRdb's copy has only in-frame clones and leaves some out. The data contain some 40,000 clones, 80% to 90% of them singletons. The clonotype was recovered from a human donor in good health. The chain recombines TRBV28 with TRBJ1-1, with D maybe TRBD1 (6 bases). The sample consisted of CD4+ T cells from blood buffy coats. Here the CDR3 DNA reads TGTGCCAGCATTACCGCGGGGGGGGCCACTGAAGCTTTCTTT. It encodes CASITAGGATEAFF.